The present T cell receptor (beta chain) was sequenced within a study of blood T cell repertoires in COVID-19. Study at large: T cells, B-cell-depleted T cells, or PBMCs provided the cDNA or gDNA that served as material.

In the authors' workflow: It was from reference gene primer amplification that nucleated cell counts were estimated. Some clones are missing from TCRdb's copy, which holds only in-frame ones; the method was immunoSEQ multiplex PCR. V, J and clone size are taken as reported in that table, and D and trimming were inferred from the DNA itself. There are fewer than 250,000 clones in the sample; about nine tenths occur only once, and about 1% lies in the top ten. This CDR3 comprises 13 residues. Trimming took off 3 bases at V and 7 bases at J, with 10 bases between the two ends. The clonotype originates from a man aged 25 to 40 with acute or convalescent COVID-19. The sequenced sample consisted of peripheral blood. The chain has TRBV12-3 or TRBV12-4 and TRBJ1-5; D is perhaps TRBD1 (6 bases). The CDR3 is CASSFGTKQPQHF. The CDR3 DNA reads TGTGCCAGCAGTTTTGGGACAAAACAGCCCCAGCATTTT.